This paragraph covers one TCR beta chain sequence. Germline CDR1 reads ENHRY; CDR2 reads SYGVKD. V shed 10 bases and J shed 2 bases, with 20 bases lying between them. The CDR3 has 15 amino acids. Sequenced by immunoSEQ multiplex PCR; TCRdb stores in-frame clones only, minus some. Of some 150,000 clones detected, roughly 91% appear once; the ten largest clones hold 1.9%. This sample is part of a study of T cell responses to AZD1222 COVID-19 vaccine. The specimen comprised peripheral blood, sampled 28 days after the second AZD1222 dose. The receptor was derived from an adult who received the AZD1222 COVID-19 vaccine. The genes are TRBV10-3 and TRBJ1-2; possible D gene TRBD1, 5 bases. Here the CDR3 reads CATRVGAAKNYGYTF. The CDR3, as DNA: TGTGCCACCAGAGTCGGGGCAGCAAAAAACTATGGCTACACCTTC.